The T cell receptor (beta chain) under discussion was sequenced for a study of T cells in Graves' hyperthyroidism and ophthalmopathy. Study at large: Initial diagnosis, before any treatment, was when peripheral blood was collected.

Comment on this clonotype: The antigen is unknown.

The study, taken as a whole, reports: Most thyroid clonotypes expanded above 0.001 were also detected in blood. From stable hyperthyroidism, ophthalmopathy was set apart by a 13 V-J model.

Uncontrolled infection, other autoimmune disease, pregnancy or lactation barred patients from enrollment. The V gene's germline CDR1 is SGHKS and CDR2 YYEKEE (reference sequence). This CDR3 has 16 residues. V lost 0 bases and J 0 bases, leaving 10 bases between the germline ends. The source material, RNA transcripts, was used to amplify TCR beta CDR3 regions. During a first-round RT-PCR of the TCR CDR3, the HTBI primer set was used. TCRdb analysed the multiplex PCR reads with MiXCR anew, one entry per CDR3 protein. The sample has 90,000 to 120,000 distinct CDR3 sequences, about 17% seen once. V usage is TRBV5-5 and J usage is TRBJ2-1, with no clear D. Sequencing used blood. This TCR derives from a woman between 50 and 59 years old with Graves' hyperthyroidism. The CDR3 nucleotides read TGTGCCAGCAGCTTGGTTCTCCTGAGCTCCTACAATGAGCAGTTCTTC. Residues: CASSLVLLSSYNEQFF.